The 15 T cell receptor beta chains below all came from one sample that was sequenced in a study of CD8 T cells in ankylosing spondylitis. Study results and caveats: A motif of under 10 highly homologous TCR beta variants was seen as apparently characteristic of ankylosing spondylitis blood.

One entry per CDR3 protein, called by TCRdb with MiXCR from the 5' RACE reads. The sample holds hundreds of thousands of distinct CDR3 sequences, approximately 10% seen once. Their antigens are not known. The specimen was blood, either unsorted or a sorted T cell fraction (not recorded which). The source of these receptors is a male donor with ankylosing spondylitis.

This clonotype was observed many times. The gene calls are TRBV5-1 and TRBJ2-1; D not certain. CDR3 length equals 15 residues. Trimming removed 1 base from V and 3 bases from J, with 11 bases in between. Germline assignment: CDR1 SGHRS and CDR2 YFSETQ. The CDR3 sequence is CASSLTVTDYNEQFF. As DNA, the CDR3 is TGCGCCAGCAGCTTGACGGTCACGGACTACAATGAGCAGTTCTTC.

About this clonotype: At one boundary the junction diverges from the germline segment, which might be a read error. The V gene is TRBV20-1, the J gene TRBJ2-1; possibly TRBD2 for D (5 bases). The CDR3 is 16 amino acids. The germline V gene has CDR1 DFQATT and CDR2 SNEGSKA (reference sequence). CDR3 bases: TGCTGTGCTAGAGGGTTCGGACTGCACGGATACAATGAGCAGTTCTTC. This codes for CCARGFGLHGYNEQFF.

There are many counts of this clonotype. This chain uses TRBV7-3 with TRBJ1-1; D is undetermined. The CDR3 is made up of 13 amino acids. V lost 4 bases and J lost 1, with 7 bases in between. Germline V gene lookup returns CDR1 SGHTA and CDR2 FQGTGA. CDR3 sequence (DNA): TGTGCCAGCAGCTCCCCGGGGAACACTGAAGCTTTCTTT. As protein: CASSSPGNTEAFF.

This chain links TRBV30 with TRBJ2-7; 7 nucleotides agree with TRBD1. This CDR3 comprises 16 residues. The V segment lost 3 bases and the J segment 1 base; nucleotides outside the gene matches: 12. Looked up from germline, CDR1 is GTSNPN and CDR2 is SVGIG (reference sequence). Here the CDR3 reads CAWSALIRGRSYEQYF. The DNA for the CDR3 is TGTGCCTGGAGCGCCCTCATTAGGGGGCGATCCTACGAGCAGTACTTC.

This clonotype turned up a few times. V gene TRBV6-1 combines with J gene TRBJ1-2; D is ambiguous. The V and J ends lost 5 bases and 2 bases respectively, with 15 bases between them. This CDR3 region has 15 residues. Germline-derived CDR1 and CDR2 are MNHNS and SASEGT. This CDR3 is CASSPHFPFNYGYTF. DNA of the CDR3: TGTGCCAGCAGTCCCCATTTTCCGTTCAACTATGGCTACACCTTC.

This clonotype was picked up a small number of times. The chain recombines TRBV18 with TRBJ2-7; D is perhaps TRBD2 (5 bases). Germline assignment: CDR1 KGHSH and CDR2 LQKENI. Trimming removed 3 bases from V and 6 bases from J, with 18 bases in between. The length of the CDR3 is 15 residues. DNA for the CDR3: TGTGCCAGCTCACCCACTTGGAAGGCCCGGGGCGAGCAGTACTTC. It is translated as CASSPTWKARGEQYF.

This clonotype was counted ten times or more. The chain uses TRBV15 and TRBJ2-2; 11 nucleotides line up with TRBD1. V lost 3 bases, J lost 4 bases, and 7 bases stayed unmatched. CDR3 length equals 17 residues. The germline V gene has CDR1 LNHNV and CDR2 YYDKDF (reference sequence). This CDR3 reads CATSSPRTGGITGELFF. The CDR3 DNA reads TGTGCCACCAGCAGCCCGAGGACAGGGGGCATCACCGGGGAGCTGTTTTTT.

At least ten counts were recorded for this clonotype. The V call is TRBV18, the J call TRBJ2-2; D unclear. V lost 3 bases and J 1 base, leaving 9 bases between the germline ends. Germline CDR1 reads KGHSH; CDR2 reads LQKENI. This CDR3 spans 15 amino acids. The CDR3: CASSPLDVNTGELFF. CDR3 coding DNA: TGTGCCAGCTCACCTTTGGACGTGAACACCGGGGAGCTGTTTTTT. Looking up the rest from reference TRBV18 and TRBJ2-2 gives the full variable domain: NAGVMQNPRHLVRRRGQEARLRCSPMKGHSHVYWYRQLPEEGLKFMVYLQKENIIDESGMPKERFSAEFPKEGPSILRIQQVVRGDSAAYFCASSPLDVNTGELFFGEGSRLTVL.

This clonotype was observed a few times. The J gene is TRBJ2-3, the V gene TRBV6-5; 9 bases are a match to TRBD2. V trimming: 7 bases; J trimming: 4 bases; junction bases outside the gene matches: 0. The CDR3 runs 12 residues. The germline gives CDR1 MNHEY, CDR2 SVGAGI. The CDR3 bases are TGTGCCAGCACTAGCGGGGCAGATACGCAGTATTTT. It specifies CASTSGADTQYF.

V and J are TRBV7-2 and TRBJ1-2; D is uncertain. CDR1 SGHTA and CDR2 FQGNSA come from the germline V gene. The CDR3 is 14 amino acids. Trimming pared 5 bases from V and 4 bases from J, leaving 14 bases between. CDR3 protein: CASSGGSTRYGYTF. CDR3 sequence (DNA): TGTGCCAGCAGCGGTGGCTCTACACGCTATGGCTACACCTTC.

The V and J genes are TRBV7-3 and TRBJ2-2; TRBD2 aligns across 15 bases. This CDR3 has 17 amino acids. CDR1 and CDR2 (germline): SGHTA, FQGTGA. The trim removed 5 bases at V and 6 bases at J, leaving 7 bases unmatched. CDR3 loop: CASSGVGTSGGPGELFF. CDR3 bases: TGTGCCAGCAGCGGCGTGGGGACTAGCGGGGGGCCCGGGGAGCTGTTTTTT.

This clonotype appeared many times. This chain connects TRBV20-1 to TRBJ1-1, with D unresolved. The ends were cut back, 0 bases at V and 3 bases at J, with 5 bases in the middle. Germline V lookup: CDR1 DFQATT, CDR2 SNEGSKA (reference sequence). This CDR3 contains 12 residues. CDR3 region: CSAREGYTEAFF. The CDR3 DNA follows: TGCAGTGCTAGAGAGGGTTACACTGAAGCTTTCTTT.

The genes are TRBV25-1 and TRBJ2-5; D is undetermined. V gave up 4 bases and J gave up 3 bases, with 9 bases separating them. Germline V gives CDR1 MGHDK, CDR2 SYGVNS. CDR3 length: 13 residues. The chain's CDR3 is CASSVWEEETQYF. In nucleotides, the CDR3 is TGTGCCAGCAGTGTTTGGGAAGAAGAGACCCAGTACTTC.

V gene TRBV18 combines with J gene TRBJ1-6; D unclear. Trimming removed 3 bases from V and 7 bases from J, with 13 bases in between. Germline-derived CDR1 and CDR2 are KGHSH and LQKENI. This CDR3 is 15 amino acids long. The CDR3 region is CASSPSHVENSPLHF. Here the CDR3 DNA reads TGTGCCAGCTCACCCTCACATGTAGAAAATTCACCCCTCCACTTT.

The chain couples TRBV6-1 to TRBJ2-3, with a tentative D call TRBD1 (5 bases). CDR3 length: 16 residues. The V gene's germline CDR1 is MNHNS and CDR2 SASEGT. The V gene lost 7 bases and the J gene lost 0 bases, with 17 bases spanning the gap. The CDR3: CASTQKQGWSTDTQYF. As DNA, the CDR3 is TGTGCCAGCACCCAAAAGCAGGGCTGGAGCACAGATACGCAGTATTTT.